One T cell receptor beta chain is described in this entry. Its target is unknown. Trimming removed 4 bases from V and 3 bases from J; junction bases left unmatched: 11. Germline values: CDR1 MDHEN, CDR2 SYDVKM. The CDR3 is 17 residues long. The sample comes from a study of cytomegalovirus exposure and HLA in healthy donors. Points from the study as a whole: Most CMV-associated TCR beta chains were later found to appear HLA-restricted. Researchers reported in a later analysis that a missense DCLRE1C variant was tied to TCR beta V- and J-gene trimming.

A multiplex PCR was run with 60 Vbeta primers and 13 Jbeta primers. Libraries were prepared by immunoSEQ multiplex PCR; TCRdb keeps only in-frame clonotypes and omits some of them. Among some 180,000 clones listed, 82% were seen once. The TCR sequence derives from a middle-aged man in good health and CMV-seronegative. The chain links TRBV28 to TRBJ2-3; the match to TRBD2 covers 9 bases. Sequenced input: PBMCs. The CDR3 coding sequence is TGTGCCAGCAGTTCCCCTTTTTTCGCGGGAGGGACAGATACGCAGTATTTT. This sequence encodes CASSSPFFAGGTDTQYF.